This entry lists 2 T cell receptor beta chains sequenced from one sample in a study of cytomegalovirus exposure and HLA in healthy donors (dated by TCRdb to about 2017). The library was built by means of the immunoSEQ multiplex PCR assay. For the multiplex PCR, a mixture combining 60 forward primers for TCR Vbeta segments and 13 reverse primers for TCR Jbeta segments was used. What TCRdb holds here is the immuneACCESS table cut down to in-frame rearrangements. Part of the clones is not present; checked against another copy, under half of the missing clones reflect an unresolved V gene, and the others are unexplained. The sample records around 190,000 clones, roughly 81% of which are singletons. The top ten clones comprise around 3.3% of the sample. Sequencing was done on a sample of PBMCs. These receptors came from a woman younger than 45 in good health and CMV-seropositive.

The CDR3 sequence: CASSDLARVHTGELFF. The DNA of the CDR3 is TGTGCCAGCAGTGATTTGGCCAGGGTCCACACCGGGGAGCTGTTTTTT. The V gene is TRBV6-1, the J gene TRBJ2-2, with D tentatively TRBD1 (5 bases). The ends were cut back, 3 bases at V and 3 bases at J, with 14 bases in the middle. The CDR3 contains 16 residues. CDR1 is MNHNS and CDR2 is SASEGT in the germline V gene.

The V gene is TRBV19, the J gene TRBJ2-7, with TRBD1 identical over 8 bases. The trim removed 5 bases at V and 3 bases at J, leaving 15 bases unmatched. The germline gives CDR1 LNHDA, CDR2 SQIVND (reference sequence). CDR3 length equals 17 residues. The CDR3 region has the DNA TGTGCCAGTAGTTCCCTGGGGGAGACAGGGGAGTTCTACGAGCAGTACTTC. Translating gives CASSSLGETGEFYEQYF.